What follows describes a single T cell receptor (beta chain). The target antigen is unknown. The assay was immunoSEQ multiplex PCR, and TCRdb's table has in-frame clones only and misses some. The profile shows around 4,700 clones, around four fifths of them singletons. This specimen belongs to a study of immune cell composition in non-small cell lung cancer. On the study more broadly: Tumours were mainly lung adenocarcinoma or squamous cell carcinoma. Study-wide results and caveats: Tumour-associated clones >0.5% occurred in roughly 30% of adenocarcinomas, less than 80% of squamous.

V shed 6 bases, J shed 3 bases, and the junction held 4 bases outside the gene matches. Germline V CDR1 and CDR2: MNHEY, SMNVEV (reference sequence). This CDR3 is 14 amino acids long. Source material: lung tumor tissue. The V and J genes are TRBV27 and TRBJ2-7, with TRBD1 matching over 11 bases. This sequence was found in a human donor with non-small cell lung cancer. The chain's CDR3 is CASSRDRGIYEQYF. CDR3 bases: TGTGCCAGCAGCCGGGACAGGGGGATCTACGAGCAGTACTTC.